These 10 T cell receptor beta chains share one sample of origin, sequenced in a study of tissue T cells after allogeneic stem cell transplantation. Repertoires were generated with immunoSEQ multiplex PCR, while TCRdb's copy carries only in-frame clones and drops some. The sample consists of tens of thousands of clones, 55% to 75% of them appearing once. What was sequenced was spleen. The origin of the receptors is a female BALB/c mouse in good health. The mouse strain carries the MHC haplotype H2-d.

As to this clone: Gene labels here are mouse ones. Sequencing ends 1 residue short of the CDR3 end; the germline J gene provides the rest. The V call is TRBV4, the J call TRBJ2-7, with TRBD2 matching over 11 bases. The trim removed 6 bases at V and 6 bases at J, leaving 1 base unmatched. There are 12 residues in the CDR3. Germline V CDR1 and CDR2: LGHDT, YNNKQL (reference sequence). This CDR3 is CASRDWGAEQYF. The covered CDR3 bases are TGTGCCAGCAGGGACTGGGGGGCTGAACAGTAC.

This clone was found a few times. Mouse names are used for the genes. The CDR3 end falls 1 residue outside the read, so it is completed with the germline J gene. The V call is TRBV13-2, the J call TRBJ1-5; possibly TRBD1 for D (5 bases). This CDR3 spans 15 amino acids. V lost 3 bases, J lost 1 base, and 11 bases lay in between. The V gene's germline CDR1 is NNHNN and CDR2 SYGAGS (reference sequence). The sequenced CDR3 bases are TGTGCCAGCGGTGGGCCGGGACGGAACAACCAGGCTCCGCTT. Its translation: CASGGPGRNNQAPL. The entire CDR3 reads CASGGPGRNNQAPLF.

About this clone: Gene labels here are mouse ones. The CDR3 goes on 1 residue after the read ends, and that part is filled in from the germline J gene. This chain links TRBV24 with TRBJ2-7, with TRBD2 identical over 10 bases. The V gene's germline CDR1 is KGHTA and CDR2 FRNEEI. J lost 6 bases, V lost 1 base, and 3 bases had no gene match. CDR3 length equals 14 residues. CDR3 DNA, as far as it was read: TGTGCCAGCAGTCTGTTGGGGACTGGGGTTGAACAGTAC. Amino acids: CASSLLGTGVEQY. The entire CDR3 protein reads CASSLLGTGVEQYF.

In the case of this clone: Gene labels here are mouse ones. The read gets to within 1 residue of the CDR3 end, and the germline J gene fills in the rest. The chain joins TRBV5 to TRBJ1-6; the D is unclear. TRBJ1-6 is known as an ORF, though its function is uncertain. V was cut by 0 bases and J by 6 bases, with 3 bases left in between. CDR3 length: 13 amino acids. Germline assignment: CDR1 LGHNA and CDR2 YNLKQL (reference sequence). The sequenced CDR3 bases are TGTGCCAGCAGCCAAGAAGGTAATTCGCCCCTCTAC. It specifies CASSQEGNSPLY. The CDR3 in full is CASSQEGNSPLYF.

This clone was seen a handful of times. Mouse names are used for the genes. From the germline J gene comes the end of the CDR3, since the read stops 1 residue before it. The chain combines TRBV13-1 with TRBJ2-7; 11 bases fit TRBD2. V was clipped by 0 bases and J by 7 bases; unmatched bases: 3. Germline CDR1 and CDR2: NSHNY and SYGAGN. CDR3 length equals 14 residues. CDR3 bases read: TGTGCCAGCAGTGATGGGACTGGGGGGAGGGAACAGTAC. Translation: CASSDGTGGREQY. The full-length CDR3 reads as CASSDGTGGREQYF.

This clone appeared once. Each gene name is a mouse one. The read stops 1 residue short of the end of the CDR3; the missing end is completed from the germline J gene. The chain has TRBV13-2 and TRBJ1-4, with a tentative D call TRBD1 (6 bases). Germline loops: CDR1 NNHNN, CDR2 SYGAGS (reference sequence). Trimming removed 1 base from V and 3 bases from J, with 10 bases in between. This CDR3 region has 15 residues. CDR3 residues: CASGDIAGANERLFF. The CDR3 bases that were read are TGTGCCAGCGGTGATATCGCAGGGGCCAACGAAAGATTATTT.

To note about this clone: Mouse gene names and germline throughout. Incomplete CDR3 DNA: TGTGGTGCTAGGGACCCAGGGGCTAGTCAAAACACCTTGTAC. It encodes CGARDPGASQNTLY. The full CDR3 protein reads CGARDPGASQNTLYF. This rearrangement joins TRBV20 to TRBJ2-4, with D tentatively TRBD1 (6 bases). The read ends 1 residue early relative to the CDR3; the germline J gene fills the gap. V lost 0 bases, J lost 0 bases, and 10 bases lay in between. Germline assignment: CDR1 GFQATS and CDR2 STVNSAI. This CDR3 contains 15 residues.

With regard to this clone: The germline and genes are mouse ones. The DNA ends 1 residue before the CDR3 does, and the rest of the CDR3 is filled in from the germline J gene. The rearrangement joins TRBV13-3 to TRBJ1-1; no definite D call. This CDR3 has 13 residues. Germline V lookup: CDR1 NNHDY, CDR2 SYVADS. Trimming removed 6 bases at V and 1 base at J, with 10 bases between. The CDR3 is CASTAELNTEVFF. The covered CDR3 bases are TGTGCCAGCACTGCAGAATTAAACACAGAAGTCTTC.

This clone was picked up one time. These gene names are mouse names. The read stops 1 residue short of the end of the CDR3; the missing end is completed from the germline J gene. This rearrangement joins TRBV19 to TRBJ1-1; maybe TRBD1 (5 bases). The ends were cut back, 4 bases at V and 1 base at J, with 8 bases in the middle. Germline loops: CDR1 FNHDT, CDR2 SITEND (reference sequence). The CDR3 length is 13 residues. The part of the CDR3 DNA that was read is TGTGCCAGCAGTCCGGACAAAAACACAGAAGTCTTC. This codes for CASSPDKNTEVF. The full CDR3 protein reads CASSPDKNTEVFF.

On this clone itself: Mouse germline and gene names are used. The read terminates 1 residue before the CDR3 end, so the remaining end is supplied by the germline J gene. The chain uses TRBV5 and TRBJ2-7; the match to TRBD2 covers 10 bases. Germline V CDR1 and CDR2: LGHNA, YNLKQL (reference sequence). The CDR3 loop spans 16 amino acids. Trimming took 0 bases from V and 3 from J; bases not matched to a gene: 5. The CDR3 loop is CASSQEGDWGLYEQYF. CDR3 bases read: TGTGCCAGCAGCCAAGAGGGGGACTGGGGCCTCTATGAACAGTAC.